A single sample is the source of the 10 T cell receptor beta chains below, sequenced in a study of intratumoral heterogeneity in liver cancer. The assay was immunoSEQ multiplex PCR, and TCRdb's table has in-frame clones only and misses some. The table records 5,500 to 6,000 clones, around 72% of them present only once. The specimen was tumor-adjacent normal tissue, collected before any cancer treatment. The receptors here all came from an older man with hepatocellular carcinoma.

This clone occurred once. This chain uses TRBV19 with TRBJ2-7; 7 nucleotides line up with TRBD1. V shed 2 bases, J shed 1 base, and the junction held 11 bases outside the gene matches. The CDR3 spans 17 residues. Germline values: CDR1 LNHDA, CDR2 SQIVND (reference sequence). The CDR3 is CASSIKSGTALSYEQYF. The DNA of the CDR3 is TGTGCCAGTAGTATAAAATCGGGGACAGCCTTATCCTACGAGCAGTACTTC. The full variable domain, in which reference TRBV19 and TRBJ2-7 provide the parts outside the CDR3, is DGGITQSPKYLFRKEGQNVTLSCEQNLNHDAMYWYRQDPGQGLRLIYYSQIVNDFQKGDIAEGYSVSREKKESFPLTVTSAQKNPTAFYLCASSIKSGTALSYEQYFGPGTRLTVT.

The chain couples TRBV7-8 to TRBJ2-2; D gene unclear. Germline V gene data show CDR1 as SGHVS and CDR2 as FQNEAQ. The CDR3 has 14 amino acids. Trimming took off 1 base at V and 3 bases at J, with 6 bases between the two ends. This CDR3 reads CASSLGTHTGELFF. The CDR3 DNA reads TGTGCCAGCAGCTTAGGGACCCACACCGGGGAGCTGTTTTTT.

The chain employs TRBV12-3 or TRBV12-4 and TRBJ1-5; no clear D. The CDR3 totals 13 residues. V was clipped by 3 bases and J by 3 bases, with 6 bases between them. The CDR3 region has the DNA TGTGCCAGCAGTTTGGGTGACAATCAGCCCCAGCATTTT. As protein: CASSLGDNQPQHF.

The table lists this clone with a few counts. The chain recombines TRBV4-3 with TRBJ1-1, with D unclear. The germline CDR1 and CDR2 sequences are LGHNA and YSLEER. The CDR3 runs 13 residues. V was cut by 4 bases and J by 1 base, with 7 bases left in between. In DNA, the CDR3 is TGCGCCAGCAGCCTCACGGAGAACACTGAAGCTTTCTTT. Amino acid sequence: CASSLTENTEAFF.

A single count supports this clone. This chain joins TRBV2 and TRBJ1-6; 8 nucleotides agree with TRBD1. Germline V lookup: CDR1 SNHLY, CDR2 FYNNEI. The trim removed 4 bases at V and 9 bases at J, leaving 8 bases unmatched. The CDR3 length is 15 residues. The CDR3 bases are TGTGCCAGCAGTGTAGGGCAGGGGGCAAGTTCACCCCTCCACTTT. Protein product: CASSVGQGASSPLHF.

In this sample, this clone turned up once. The chain links TRBV5-4 to TRBJ2-7; 9 bases align to TRBD1. Germline V CDR1 and CDR2: SGHNT, YYREEE (reference sequence). The CDR3 is 15 amino acids. Trimming at V came to 3 bases and at J to 3 bases, leaving 7 bases not matched to a gene. CDR3 bases: TGTGCCAGCAGCTCTCCCGGGACAGGGATCTACGAGCAGTACGTC. Translating it yields CASSSPGTGIYEQYV.

The sample holds a few counts of this clone. This chain links TRBV4-2 with TRBJ2-5; the match to TRBD2 covers 10 bases. This CDR3 region has 17 residues. The V gene's germline CDR1 is LGHNA and CDR2 YNFKEQ. The V and J ends lost 0 bases and 1 base, in that order; junction bases with no gene match: 5. As DNA, the CDR3 is TGTGCCAGCAGCCAAGATGGGCCTAGCGGGGGCCAAGAGACCCAGTACTTC. Translation: CASSQDGPSGGQETQYF.

V usage is TRBV5-1 and J usage is TRBJ2-3; 12 positions match TRBD1. J was trimmed by 9 bases and V by 4 bases; bases with no gene match: 9. Germline-derived CDR1 and CDR2 are SGHRS and YFSETQ. There are 15 residues in the CDR3. The CDR3 bases are TGCGCCAGCAGCACCGGGACAGGGGGCGTTGGGACGCAGTATTTT. The encoded protein is CASSTGTGGVGTQYF. Combining the CDR3 with reference TRBV5-1 and TRBJ2-3 gives the whole variable domain KAGVTQTPRYLIKTRGQQVTLSCSPISGHRSVSWYQQTPGQGLQFLFEYFSETQRNKGNFPGRFSGRQFSNSRSEMNVSTLELGDSALYLCASSTGTGGVGTQYFGPGTRLTVL.

The rearrangement uses TRBV3-1 (or the pseudogene TRBV3-2) and TRBJ2-2; D remains ambiguous. This CDR3 region has 15 residues. Germline values: CDR1 LGHDT, CDR2 YNNKEL (reference sequence). Trimming took 2 bases from V and 0 from J, leaving 7 bases between them. The CDR3 DNA reads as TGTGCCAGCAGCCAATGGGCGGCGAACACCGGGGAGCTGTTTTTT. This sequence encodes CASSQWAANTGELFF.

This clone was recorded once. The J gene is TRBJ1-5, the V gene TRBV12-3 or TRBV12-4; D call uncertain. CDR3 length equals 13 residues. The V end was cut by 7 bases, the J end by 6 bases, with 13 bases between. CDR3: CASKWGGGQPQHF. CDR3 DNA: TGTGCCAGCAAGTGGGGTGGCGGTCAGCCCCAGCATTTT.